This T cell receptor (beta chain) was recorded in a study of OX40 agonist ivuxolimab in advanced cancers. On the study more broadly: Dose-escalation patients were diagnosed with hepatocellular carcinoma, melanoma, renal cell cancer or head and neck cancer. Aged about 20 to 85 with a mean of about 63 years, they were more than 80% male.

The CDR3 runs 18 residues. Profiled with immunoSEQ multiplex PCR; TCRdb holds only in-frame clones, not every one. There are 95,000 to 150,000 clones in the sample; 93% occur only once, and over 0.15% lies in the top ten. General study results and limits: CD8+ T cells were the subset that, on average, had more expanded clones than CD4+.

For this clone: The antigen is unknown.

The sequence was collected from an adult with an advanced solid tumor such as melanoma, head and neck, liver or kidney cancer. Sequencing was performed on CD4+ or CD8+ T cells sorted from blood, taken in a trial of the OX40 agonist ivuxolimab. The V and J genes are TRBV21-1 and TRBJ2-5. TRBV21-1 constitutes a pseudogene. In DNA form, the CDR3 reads TGTGCCAGCAGCAAATTAGGATATCGGGCGAAGTACCAAGAGACCCAGTACTTC. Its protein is CASSKLGYRAKYQETQYF.